The rows below give T cell receptor beta chains drawn from one sample of a study of T cell responses to AZD1222 COVID-19 vaccine. The method was immunoSEQ multiplex PCR; TCRdb's version includes in-frame clones alone and lacks a portion of them. The data contain around 71,000 clones, about 80% of them singletons. Sequencing was performed on peripheral blood, taken 28 days after the second AZD1222 dose. These receptors were collected from an adult who received the AZD1222 COVID-19 vaccine. Both conserved end residues are part of each CDR3. D genes are given only for firm matches. Size tells how often a clone was seen (once, few, many) or the class of an expanded clone, and some rows leave it out.

d_call clone_size j_call v_call cdr3_nt cdr3_aa
NA NA TRBJ1-1 TRBV5-4 TGTGCCAGCAGCTTGAACAGGGACACTGAAGCTTTCTTT CASSLNRDTEAFF
TRBD1 NA TRBJ1-5 TRBV29-1 TGCAGCGCATCCGGGACAGGGGCTGATCAGCCCCAGCATTTT CSASGTGADQPQHF
TRBD2 NA TRBJ2-1 TRBV6-2/TRBV6-3 TGTGCCAGCAGCTCCCTAGCGGGGGGTTCGAGCTCCTACAATGAGCAGTTCTTC CASSSLAGGSSSYNEQFF
NA NA TRBJ1-2 TRBV11-2 TGTGCCAGCAGCTCATTAACAGGGAATTCTAACTATGGCTACACCTTC CASSSLTGNSNYGYTF
NA NA TRBJ1-2 TRBV6-5 TGTGCCAGCCGGGCCATGGGGTCATATGGCTACACCTTC CASRAMGSYGYTF
NA NA TRBJ2-1 TRBV10-3 TGTGCCACCGACGACCGGAGTGGTAGCGGATACAATGAGCAGTTCTTC CATDDRSGSGYNEQFF
NA NA TRBJ2-3 TRBV9 TGTGCCAGCAGCGTAGTAGGTAGCGGATTCTCAGATACGCAGTATTTT CASSVVGSGFSDTQYF
NA NA TRBJ1-4 TRBV27 TGTGCCAGCAGTCCCCGGTTTGCCGAAAAACTGTTTTTT CASSPRFAEKLFF
TRBD2 few TRBJ2-1 TRBV2 TGTGCCAGCCAGGGATCGGTAGCGGGGGGGTACAATGAGCAGTTCTTC CASQGSVAGGYNEQFF
NA NA TRBJ1-5 TRBV30 TGTGCCTGGAGTGGCGGGAGTAGGGGTCAGCCCCAGCATTTT CAWSGGSRGQPQHF
NA NA TRBJ1-1 TRBV5-1 TGCGCCAGCAGCTTGGAAGATGAGGGGTCCAGGAAGAACACTGAAGCTTTCTTT CASSLEDEGSRKNTEAFF
NA NA TRBJ2-5 TRBV7-2 TGTGCCAGCAGCCCGAACAGGGAAGAGACCCAGTACTTC CASSPNREETQYF
TRBD2 once TRBJ2-1 TRBV5-4 TGTGCCAGCAGCTTGGCGTTAGGTGAGGTAGCGGGGGTTCTGTTCTTC CASSLALGEVAGVLFF
NA NA TRBJ2-2 TRBV5-1 TGCGCCAGCAGCTTGGAGGGGACTCGGGGGTGGACCGGGGAGCTGTTTTTT CASSLEGTRGWTGELFF
NA few TRBJ1-2 TRBV28 TGTGCCAGCTCGGACAGCAACCTTTATGGCTACACCTTC CASSDSNLYGYTF
NA NA TRBJ1-3 TRBV19 TGTGCCAGTACCCTGGGACAAAGTGGAAACACCATATATTTT CASTLGQSGNTIYF
TRBD1 few TRBJ1-1 TRBV18 TGTGCCAGCTCACCCTCGGACAGGCCTCGAATGAACACTGAAGCTTTCTTT CASSPSDRPRMNTEAFF
TRBD2 NA TRBJ2-5 TRBV4-1 TGCGCCAGCAGCAAACTAGCGGGGGGACGGGAGACCCAGTACTTC CASSKLAGGRETQYF
NA few TRBJ2-5 TRBV11-2 TGTGCCAGCAGCTCTCTTATGGGATGGGAGACCCAGTACTTC CASSSLMGWETQYF
NA NA TRBJ2-2 TRBV9 TGTGCCAGCAGGACAGGAAGTTCGAACACCGGGGAGCTGTTTTTT CASRTGSSNTGELFF
TRBD1 NA TRBJ1-2 TRBV5-1 TGCGCCAGCAGCTTGGTAGGACAGGGGGGCTACACCTTC CASSLVGQGGYTF
TRBD1 NA TRBJ1-3 TRBV6-2/TRBV6-3 TGTGCCAGCAGTCTGGGACAGGGGGCGTCTGGAAACACCATATATTTT CASSLGQGASGNTIYF
TRBD1 NA TRBJ1-4 TRBV25-1 TGTGCCAGCAAAGGACAGGGAAGGGAAAAACTGTTTTTT CASKGQGREKLFF
NA few TRBJ1-6 TRBV19 TGTGCCAGTCGGGAGCAGGGCTCTAATTCACCCCTCCACTTT CASREQGSNSPLHF
NA NA TRBJ1-3 TRBV2 TGTGCCAGCAGTGTGGACAGAAGCTCTGGAAACACCATATATTTT CASSVDRSSGNTIYF
NA NA TRBJ2-1 TRBV28 TGTGCCAGCACCCCGGCAGGGGAGTTTATTGAGCAGTTCTTC CASTPAGEFIEQFF
TRBD1 NA TRBJ1-1 TRBV19 TGTGCCAGTAGTGGGACCGGGACAGTAATTAACACTGAAGCTTTCTTT CASSGTGTVINTEAFF
NA NA TRBJ2-5 TRBV6-5 TGTGCCAGCAGTTTCGGACAGAAACAAGAGACCCAGTACTTC CASSFGQKQETQYF
TRBD1 NA TRBJ1-2 TRBV29-1 TGCAGCGTTCGGGACAGGGAGAGCTACACCTTC CSVRDRESYTF
TRBD1 NA TRBJ1-2 TRBV10-3 TGTGCCATCAGTGGGGGGACAGGGGAGGGCGGCTACACCTTC CAISGGTGEGGYTF
NA NA TRBJ1-5 TRBV18 TGTGCCAGCTCACCATCCTATGGTGCCCAGCCCCAGCATTTT CASSPSYGAQPQHF
NA NA TRBJ1-3 TRBV5-1 TGCGCCAGCAGCTTAGAAGCGTCCGGAAACACCATATATTTT CASSLEASGNTIYF
TRBD2 NA TRBJ2-1 TRBV2 TGTGCCAGTAGGGACTATAATGAGCAGTTCTTC CASRDYNEQFF
NA NA TRBJ2-6 TRBV27 TGTGCCAGCAGTTTAACAGGCCCGACCTCTGGGGCCAACGTCCTGACTTTC CASSLTGPTSGANVLTF
NA once TRBJ1-1 TRBV19 TGTGCCAGTAGTACCCTACAGCGGTCCCCTGAAGCTTTCTTT CASSTLQRSPEAFF
TRBD2 NA TRBJ2-3 TRBV28 TGTGCCAGCTGGCAACCGGGGGGGAATCATTGGTCGACAGATACGCAGTATTTT CASWQPGGNHWSTDTQYF
NA NA TRBJ1-4 TRBV4-3 TGCGCCAGCAGCCAAGACGGGCCTCGGGAGGAAAAACTGTTTTTT CASSQDGPREEKLFF
TRBD1 NA TRBJ1-3 TRBV18 TGTGCCAGCTCACCGTCAGGGGGCTCTGACTCTGGAAACACCATATATTTT CASSPSGGSDSGNTIYF
TRBD1 few TRBJ1-1 TRBV5-1 TGCGCCAGCAGCTTGAAACCGTACCGGGACAGAAACACTGAAGCTTTCTTT CASSLKPYRDRNTEAFF
NA NA TRBJ1-2 TRBV5-4 TGTGCCAGCAGTCGAGGGGATGGCTACACCTTC CASSRGDGYTF